Included here is one TCR beta chain sequence, with context. These data are taken from a study of cytomegalovirus exposure and HLA in healthy donors. Both 60 Vbeta primers and 13 Jbeta primers went into the PCR. Clones were read by immunoSEQ multiplex PCR, and TCRdb kept only the in-frame ones, dropping some. This listing includes 200,000 to 250,000 clones. V lost 6 bases and J 0 bases, leaving 14 bases between the germline ends. Germline CDR1 reads SGHVS; CDR2 reads FNYEAQ. The CDR3 consists of 15 residues. Sequencing was carried out using PBMCs. The source is a woman aged 25 to 39 in good health and CMV-seropositive. The chain joins TRBV7-6 to TRBJ1-1, with D hard to call. In DNA, the CDR3 is TGTGCCAGCAGGAGGGCAGAGCTCATGAACACTGAAGCTTTCTTT. As protein: CASRRAELMNTEAFF.